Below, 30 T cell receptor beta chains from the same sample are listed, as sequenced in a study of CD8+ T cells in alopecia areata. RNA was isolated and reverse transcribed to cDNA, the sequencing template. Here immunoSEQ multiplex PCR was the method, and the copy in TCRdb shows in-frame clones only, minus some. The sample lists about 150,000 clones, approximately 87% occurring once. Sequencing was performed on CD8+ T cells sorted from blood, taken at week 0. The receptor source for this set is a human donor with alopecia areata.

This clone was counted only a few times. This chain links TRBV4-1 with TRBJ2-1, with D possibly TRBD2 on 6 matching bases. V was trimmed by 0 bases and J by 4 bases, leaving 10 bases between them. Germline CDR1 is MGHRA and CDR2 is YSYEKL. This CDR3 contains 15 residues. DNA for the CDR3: TGCGCCAGCAGCCAAGATTCCGGGGGTTACAATGAGCAGTTCTTC. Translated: CASSQDSGGYNEQFF.

CDR3 sequence: CASSLSQGIPYGYTF. CDR3 in DNA: TGTGCCAGCAGTTTATCGCAGGGGATCCCCTATGGCTACACCTTC. The gene calls are TRBV27 and TRBJ1-2, with TRBD1 as a possible D gene (6 bases). The CDR3 covers 15 residues. V lost 0 bases to trimming and J lost 4 bases, with 12 bases between them. Per germline, CDR1 MNHEY and CDR2 SMNVEV (reference sequence).

CDR3 sequence: CASSLSPPSGSRPYEQYF. CDR3 coding DNA: TGTGCCAGCAGTTTATCACCCCCGAGCGGGAGTAGGCCCTACGAGCAGTACTTC. The V call is TRBV27, the J call TRBJ2-7, with 8 bases that match TRBD2. Germline V gene sequence: CDR1 MNHEY, CDR2 SMNVEV (reference sequence). This CDR3 contains 18 residues. V lost 0 bases, J lost 2 bases, and 12 bases stayed unmatched.

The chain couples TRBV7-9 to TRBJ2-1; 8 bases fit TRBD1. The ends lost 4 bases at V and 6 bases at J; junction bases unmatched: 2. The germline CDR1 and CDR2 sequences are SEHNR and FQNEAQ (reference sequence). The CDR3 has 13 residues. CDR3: CASSSTGGNEQFF. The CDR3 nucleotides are TGTGCCAGCAGCTCCACAGGGGGCAATGAGCAGTTCTTC.

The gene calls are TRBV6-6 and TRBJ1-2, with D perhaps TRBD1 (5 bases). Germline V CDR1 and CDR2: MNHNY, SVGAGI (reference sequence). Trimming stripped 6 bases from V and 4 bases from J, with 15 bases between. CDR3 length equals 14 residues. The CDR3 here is CASRQPGRTYGYTF. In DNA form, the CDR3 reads TGTGCCAGCAGACAACCGGGACGGACCTATGGCTACACCTTC.

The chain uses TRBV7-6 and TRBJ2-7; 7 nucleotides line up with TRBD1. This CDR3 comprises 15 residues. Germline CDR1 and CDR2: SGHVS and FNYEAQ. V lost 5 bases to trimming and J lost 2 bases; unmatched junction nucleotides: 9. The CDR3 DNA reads TGTGCCAGCAGCGAAGGGACAGATCCCGCCTACGAGCAGTACTTC. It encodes CASSEGTDPAYEQYF.

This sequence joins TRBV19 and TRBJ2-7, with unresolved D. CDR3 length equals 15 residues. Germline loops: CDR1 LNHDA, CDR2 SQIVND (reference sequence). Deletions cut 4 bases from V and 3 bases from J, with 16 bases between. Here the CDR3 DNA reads TGTGCCAGTAGTACAGCAAGATCGCAGGTCTACGAGCAGTACTTC. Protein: CASSTARSQVYEQYF.

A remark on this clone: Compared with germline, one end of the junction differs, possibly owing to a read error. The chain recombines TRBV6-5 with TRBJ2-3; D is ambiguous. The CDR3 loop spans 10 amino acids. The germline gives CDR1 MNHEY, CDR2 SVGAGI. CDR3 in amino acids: CASSIDTQYF. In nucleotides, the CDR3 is TGTGCCAGCAGCATAGATACGCAGTATTTT.

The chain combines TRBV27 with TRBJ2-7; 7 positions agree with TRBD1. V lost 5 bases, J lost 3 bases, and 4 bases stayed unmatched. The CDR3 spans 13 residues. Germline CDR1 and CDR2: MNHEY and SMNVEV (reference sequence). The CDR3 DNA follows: TGTGCCAGCAGTCTGGGACAGATCTACGAGCAGTACTTC. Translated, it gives CASSLGQIYEQYF.

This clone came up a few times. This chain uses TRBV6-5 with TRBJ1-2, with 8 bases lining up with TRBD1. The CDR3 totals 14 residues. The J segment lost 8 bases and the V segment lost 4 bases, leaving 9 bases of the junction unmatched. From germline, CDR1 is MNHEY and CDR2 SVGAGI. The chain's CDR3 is CASSSTGAANGYTF. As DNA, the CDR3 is TGTGCCAGCAGTTCGACAGGGGCGGCTAACGGCTACACCTTC.

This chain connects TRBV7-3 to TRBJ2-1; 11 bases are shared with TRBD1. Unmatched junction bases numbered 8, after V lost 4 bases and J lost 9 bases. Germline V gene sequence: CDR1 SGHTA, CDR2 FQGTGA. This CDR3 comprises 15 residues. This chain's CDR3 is CASSSGQGALSEQFF. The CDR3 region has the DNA TGTGCCAGCAGCTCTGGACAGGGGGCGCTTAGTGAGCAGTTCTTC.

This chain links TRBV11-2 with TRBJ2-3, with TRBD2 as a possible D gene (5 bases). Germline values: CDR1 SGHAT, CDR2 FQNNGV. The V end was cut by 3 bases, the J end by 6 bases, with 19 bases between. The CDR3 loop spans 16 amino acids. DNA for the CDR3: TGTGCCAGCAGCTTTGTTTGGTCTAGCACATCCGATACGCAGTATTTT. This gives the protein CASSFVWSSTSDTQYF. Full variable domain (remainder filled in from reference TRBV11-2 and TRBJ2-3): EAGVAQSPRYKIIEKRQSVAFWCNPISGHATLYWYQQILGQGPKLLIQFQNNGVVDDSQLPKDRFSAERLKGVDSTLKIQPAKLEDSAVYLCASSFVWSSTSDTQYFGPGTRLTVL.

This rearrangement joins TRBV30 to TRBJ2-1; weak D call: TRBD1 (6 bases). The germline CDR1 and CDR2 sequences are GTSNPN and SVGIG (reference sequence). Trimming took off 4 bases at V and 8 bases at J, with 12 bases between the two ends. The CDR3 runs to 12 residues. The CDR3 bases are TGTGCCTGGAATGTAGGGGGACATGAGCAGTTCTTC. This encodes CAWNVGGHEQFF. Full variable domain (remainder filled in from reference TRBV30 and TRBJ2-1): SQTIHQWPATLVQPVGSPLSLECTVEGTSNPNLYWYRQAAGRGLQLLFYSVGIGQISSEVPQNLSASRPQDRQFILSSKKLLLSDSGFYLCAWNVGGHEQFFGPGTRLTVL.

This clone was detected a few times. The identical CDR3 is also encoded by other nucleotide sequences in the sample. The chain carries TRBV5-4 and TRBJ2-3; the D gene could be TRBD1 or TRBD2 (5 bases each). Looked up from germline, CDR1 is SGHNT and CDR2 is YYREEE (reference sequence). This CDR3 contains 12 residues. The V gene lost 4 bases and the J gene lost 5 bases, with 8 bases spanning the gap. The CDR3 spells CASSLGGDTQYF. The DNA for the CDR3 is TGTGCCAGCAGCCTTGGGGGAGATACGCAGTATTTT.

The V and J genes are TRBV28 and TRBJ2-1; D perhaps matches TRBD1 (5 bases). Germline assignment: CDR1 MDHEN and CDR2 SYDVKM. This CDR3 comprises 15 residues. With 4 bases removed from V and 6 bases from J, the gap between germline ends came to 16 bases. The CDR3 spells CASSSYSADSNEQFF. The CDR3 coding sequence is TGTGCCAGCAGTTCATACTCCGCCGACAGCAATGAGCAGTTCTTC.

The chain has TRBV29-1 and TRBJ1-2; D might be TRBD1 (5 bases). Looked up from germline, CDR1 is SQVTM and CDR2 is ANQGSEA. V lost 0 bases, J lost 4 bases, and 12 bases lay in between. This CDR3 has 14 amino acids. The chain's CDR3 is CSVEDQGLIYGYTF. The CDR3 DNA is TGCAGCGTTGAAGATCAGGGACTGATCTATGGCTACACCTTC.

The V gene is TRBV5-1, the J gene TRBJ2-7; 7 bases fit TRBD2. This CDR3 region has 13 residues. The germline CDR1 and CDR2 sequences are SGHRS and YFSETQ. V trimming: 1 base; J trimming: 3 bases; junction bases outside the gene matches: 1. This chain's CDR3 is CASSLWGGYEQYF. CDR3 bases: TGCGCCAGCAGCTTGTGGGGGGGCTACGAGCAGTACTTC. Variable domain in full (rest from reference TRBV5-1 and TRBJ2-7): KAGVTQTPRYLIKTRGQQVTLSCSPISGHRSVSWYQQTPGQGLQFLFEYFSETQRNKGNFPGRFSGRQFSNSRSEMNVSTLELGDSALYLCASSLWGGYEQYFGPGTRLTVT.

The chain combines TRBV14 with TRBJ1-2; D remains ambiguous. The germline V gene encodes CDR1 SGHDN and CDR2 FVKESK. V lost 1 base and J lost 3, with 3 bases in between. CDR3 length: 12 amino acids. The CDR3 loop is CASSQVDYGYTF. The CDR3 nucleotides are TGTGCCAGCAGCCAAGTTGACTATGGCTACACCTTC.

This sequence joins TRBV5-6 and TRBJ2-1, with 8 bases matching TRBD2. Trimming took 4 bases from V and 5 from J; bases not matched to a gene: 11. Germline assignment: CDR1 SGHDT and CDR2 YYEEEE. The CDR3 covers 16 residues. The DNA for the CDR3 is TGTGCCAGCAGCCGTTTCACTAGCGGCCTGAACAATGAGCAGTTCTTC. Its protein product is CASSRFTSGLNNEQFF.

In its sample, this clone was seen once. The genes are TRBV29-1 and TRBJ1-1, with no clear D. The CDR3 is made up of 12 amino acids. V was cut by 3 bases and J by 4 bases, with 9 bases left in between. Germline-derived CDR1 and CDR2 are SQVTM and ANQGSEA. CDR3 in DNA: TGCAGCGTTGACGGGGATCCCACTGAAGCTTTCTTT. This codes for CSVDGDPTEAFF.

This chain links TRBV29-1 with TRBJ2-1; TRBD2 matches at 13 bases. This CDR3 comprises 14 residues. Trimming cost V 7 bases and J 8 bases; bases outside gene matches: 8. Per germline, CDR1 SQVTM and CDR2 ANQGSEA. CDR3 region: CSAELAGGVDEQFF. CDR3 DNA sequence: TGCAGCGCCGAACTAGCGGGAGGGGTCGATGAGCAGTTCTTC.

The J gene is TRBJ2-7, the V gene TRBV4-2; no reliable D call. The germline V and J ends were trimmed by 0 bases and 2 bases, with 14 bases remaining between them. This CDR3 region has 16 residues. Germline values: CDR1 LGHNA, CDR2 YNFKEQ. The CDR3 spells CASSQDQQRLAYEQYF. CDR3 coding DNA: TGTGCCAGCAGCCAAGATCAACAGCGTCTCGCCTACGAGCAGTACTTC.

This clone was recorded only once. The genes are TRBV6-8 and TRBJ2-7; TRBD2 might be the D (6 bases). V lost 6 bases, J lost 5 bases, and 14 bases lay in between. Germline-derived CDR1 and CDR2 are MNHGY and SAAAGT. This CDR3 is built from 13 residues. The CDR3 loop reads CASRGLASHEQYF. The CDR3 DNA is TGTGCCAGCAGGGGGCTAGCGTCGCACGAGCAGTACTTC.

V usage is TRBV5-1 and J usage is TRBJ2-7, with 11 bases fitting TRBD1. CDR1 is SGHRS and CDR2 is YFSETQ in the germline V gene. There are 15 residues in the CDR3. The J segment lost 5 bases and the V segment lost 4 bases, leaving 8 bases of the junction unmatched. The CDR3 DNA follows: TGCGCCAGCAGCCTTGGACAGGGGGCGGCCGACGAGCAGTACTTC. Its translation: CASSLGQGAADEQYF.

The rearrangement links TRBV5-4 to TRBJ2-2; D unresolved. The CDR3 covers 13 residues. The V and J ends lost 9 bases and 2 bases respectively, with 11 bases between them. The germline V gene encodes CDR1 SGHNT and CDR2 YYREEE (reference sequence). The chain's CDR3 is CATLQPNTGELFF. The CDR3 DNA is TGTGCCACCCTACAACCAAACACCGGGGAGCTGTTTTTT.

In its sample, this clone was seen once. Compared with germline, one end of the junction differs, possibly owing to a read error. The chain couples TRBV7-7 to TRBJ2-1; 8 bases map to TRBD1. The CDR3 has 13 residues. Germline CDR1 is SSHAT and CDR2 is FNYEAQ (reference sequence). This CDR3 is CASSLQGGDEQFF. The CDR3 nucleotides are TGTGCTAGCAGCTTACAGGGGGGCGATGAGCAGTTCTTC. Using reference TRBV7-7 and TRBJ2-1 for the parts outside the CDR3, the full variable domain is GAGVSQSPRYKVTKRGQDVTLRCDPISSHATLYWYQQALGQGPEFLTYFNYEAQPDKSGLPSDRFSAERPEGSISTLTIQRTEQRDSAMYRCASSLQGGDEQFFGPGTRLTVL.

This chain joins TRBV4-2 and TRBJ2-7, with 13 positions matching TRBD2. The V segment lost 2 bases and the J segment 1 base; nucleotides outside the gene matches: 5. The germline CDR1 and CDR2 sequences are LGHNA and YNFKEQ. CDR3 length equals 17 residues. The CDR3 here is CASSQLPGLAGSYEQYF. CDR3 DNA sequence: TGTGCCAGCAGCCAACTGCCGGGACTAGCGGGATCCTACGAGCAGTACTTC.

Written as DNA, the CDR3 is TGTGCCATCAGCCTCGGGACTAGCGGGACCACAACCAACTACAATGAGCAGTTCTTC. Protein: CAISLGTSGTTTNYNEQFF. The genes are TRBV10-3 and TRBJ2-1; 13 nucleotides match TRBD2. CDR1 and CDR2 (germline): ENHRY, SYGVKD. The CDR3 loop spans 19 amino acids. With V trimmed by 6 bases and J by 3 bases, 14 bases remained unmatched.

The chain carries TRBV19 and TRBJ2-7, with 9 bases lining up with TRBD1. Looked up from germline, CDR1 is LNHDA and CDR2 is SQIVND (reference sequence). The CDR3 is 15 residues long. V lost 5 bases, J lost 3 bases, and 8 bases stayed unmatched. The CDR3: CASSPGWTGDYEQYF. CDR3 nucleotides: TGTGCCAGTAGTCCGGGGTGGACAGGGGACTACGAGCAGTACTTC.

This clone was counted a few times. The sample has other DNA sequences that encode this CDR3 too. The CDR3 sequence is CASSPQRDTQYF. In nucleotides, the CDR3 is TGTGCCAGCAGCCCTCAGCGTGATACGCAGTATTTT. The rearrangement joins TRBV13 to TRBJ2-3; D is unclear. Trimming left V 5 bases short and J 6 bases short, with 9 bases between. Germline CDR1 reads PRHDT; CDR2 reads FYEKMQ (reference sequence). This CDR3 region has 12 residues. Full variable domain (rest looked up from reference TRBV13 and TRBJ2-3): AAGVIQSPRHLIKEKRETATLKCYPIPRHDTVYWYQQGPGQDPQFLISFYEKMQSDKGSIPDRFSAQQFSDYHSELNMSSLELGDSALYFCASSPQRDTQYFGPGTRLTVL.